These 29 T cell receptor beta chains came from one sample sequenced in a study of shared clonotypes between healthy human individuals. Clones were read by immunoSEQ multiplex PCR, and TCRdb kept only the in-frame ones, dropping some. This repertoire shows more than 2,000,000 clones, about 92% found once; its top ten account for 0.13% to 0.15%. Material for sequencing was naive CD4+ T cells sorted from blood. Subset denoted: CD45RA+ positively selected. These receptors all stem from a man between 18 and 35 years old in good health.

The rearrangement joins TRBV9 to TRBJ1-2; D is unclear. With 3 bases removed from V and 4 bases from J, the gap between germline ends came to 10 bases. The CDR3 is 13 residues long. The germline V gene encodes CDR1 SGDLS and CDR2 YYNGEE. The CDR3 loop is CASSASDFYGYTF. DNA for the CDR3: TGTGCCAGCAGCGCCTCGGATTTCTATGGCTACACCTTC.

This chain uses TRBV7-2 with TRBJ2-7; 8 bases line up with TRBD2. This CDR3 contains 13 residues. Germline assignment: CDR1 SGHTA and CDR2 FQGNSA. The V and J ends lost 1 base and 9 bases, in that order; junction bases with no gene match: 5. The CDR3 spells CASSLGSGSGQYF. The CDR3 region has the DNA TGTGCCAGCAGCTTAGGGAGCGGGAGTGGGCAGTACTTC.

Turning to this clone: Other DNA sequences in this sample translate to the same CDR3. The V gene is TRBV4-1, the J gene TRBJ2-1; 8 nucleotides agree with TRBD2. The V and J ends lost 1 base and 4 bases, in that order; junction bases with no gene match: 3. This CDR3 region has 15 residues. CDR1 and CDR2 from the germline V gene are MGHRA and YSYEKL. The CDR3 nucleotides read TGCGCCAGCAGCCAAGGGGGACTAGAATACAATGAGCAGTTCTTC. Translation gives CASSQGGLEYNEQFF.

The genes are TRBV7-2 and TRBJ2-1, with TRBD1 as a possible D gene (6 bases). Trimming removed 3 bases at V and 0 bases at J, with 9 bases between. Germline V gives CDR1 SGHTA, CDR2 FQGNSA. This CDR3 region has 15 residues. The CDR3 nucleotides read TGTGCCAGCAGCTTCGGCAGGGGCTCCTACAATGAGCAGTTCTTC. Translation gives CASSFGRGSYNEQFF.

The chain combines TRBV6-5 with TRBJ2-7; TRBD1 agrees at 8 bases. V gave up 8 bases and J gave up 3 bases; unmatched junction bases: 6. This CDR3 is built from 13 residues. The germline CDR1 and CDR2 sequences are MNHEY and SVGAGI. As DNA, the CDR3 is TGTGCCAGCTCGGGACAGGTGGGCTACGAGCAGTACTTC. This sequence encodes CASSGQVGYEQYF.

Notes on this clone: This same CDR3 is encoded by further DNA sequences in the sample. This chain links TRBV5-4 with TRBJ2-7; D may be TRBD1 (6 bases). The CDR3 spans 13 residues. Trimming removed 4 bases at V and 0 bases at J, with 8 bases between. The germline gives CDR1 SGHNT, CDR2 YYREEE (reference sequence). CDR3 coding DNA: TGTGCCAGCAGCCGACAGGACTCCTACGAGCAGTACTTC. Its translation is CASSRQDSYEQYF.

The rearrangement uses TRBV14 and TRBJ2-7; TRBD2 might be the D (5 bases). Trimming took off 1 base at V and 0 bases at J, with 13 bases between the two ends. The CDR3 has 16 residues. Looked up from germline, CDR1 is SGHDN and CDR2 is FVKESK. In nucleotides, the CDR3 is TGTGCCAGCAGCCAAGTCTTCGGGGTTGACTCCTACGAGCAGTACTTC. The encoded protein is CASSQVFGVDSYEQYF.

This clone was recorded a few times. V gene TRBV9 combines with J gene TRBJ1-1, with D perhaps matching TRBD1 (6 bases). V lost 4 bases and J 5 bases, leaving 12 bases between the germline ends. There are 13 residues in the CDR3. Germline V gene lookup returns CDR1 SGDLS and CDR2 YYNGEE. The CDR3 region is CASSPQGQTEAFF. The CDR3 DNA reads as TGTGCCAGCAGCCCTCAGGGGCAGACTGAAGCTTTCTTT.

The rearrangement links TRBV4-1 to TRBJ2-5; perhaps TRBD2 as D (6 bases). Germline loops: CDR1 MGHRA, CDR2 YSYEKL. Between the trimmed V and J ends, which lost 3 bases and 11 bases, there was a span of 19 bases. CDR3 length equals 14 residues. The CDR3 sequence is CASSQGGLTNLQYF. The DNA for the CDR3 is TGCGCCAGCAGCCAGGGGGGACTGACGAATCTTCAGTACTTC.

In its sample, this clone was seen once. The J gene is TRBJ1-2, the V gene TRBV6-1, with D hard to call. The V and J ends lost 2 bases and 10 bases respectively, with 23 bases between them. This CDR3 is 16 amino acids long. Per the germline V gene, CDR1 is MNHNS and CDR2 is SASEGT. CDR3: CASSEFRGGLRSVYTF. The CDR3 nucleotides are TGTGCCAGCAGTGAATTTCGCGGAGGACTCCGTTCAGTCTACACCTTC.

The chain recombines TRBV9 with TRBJ2-2, with TRBD2 matching 9 bases. The germline CDR1 and CDR2 sequences are SGDLS and YYNGEE. The CDR3 contains 15 residues. The V segment lost 4 bases and the J segment 5 bases; nucleotides outside the gene matches: 6. The CDR3 region has the DNA TGTGCCAGCAGCTCCTTTAGCGGGAGTACCGGGGAGCTGTTTTTT. This gives the protein CASSSFSGSTGELFF.

The CDR3 loop reads CASSVGSGEGPPLHF. The CDR3, as DNA: TGTGCCAGCAGCGTAGGCTCTGGGGAGGGACCACCCCTCCACTTT. V gene TRBV9 combines with J gene TRBJ1-6; perhaps TRBD1 as D (5 bases). Trimming removed 0 bases from V and 11 bases from J, with 15 bases in between. Germline CDR1 SGDLS, CDR2 YYNGEE. This CDR3 is 15 amino acids long.

This chain connects TRBV19 to TRBJ1-2; TRBD1 might be the D (5 bases). The CDR3 length is 15 residues. V lost 5 bases to trimming and J lost 4 bases, with 17 bases between them. Germline V gene lookup returns CDR1 LNHDA and CDR2 SQIVND (reference sequence). Written as DNA, the CDR3 is TGTGCCAGTAGTGGGGGACGGGATAACTCCTATGGCTACACCTTC. Residues: CASSGGRDNSYGYTF.

The CDR3 DNA sequence: TGCAGCGTTGCCTCGCTTAAAGAGGGGTACGAGCAGTACTTC. Translation gives CSVASLKEGYEQYF. The gene calls are TRBV29-1 and TRBJ2-7; perhaps D is TRBD1 or TRBD2 (5 bases each). The germline CDR1 and CDR2 sequences are SQVTM and ANQGSEA. The CDR3 consists of 14 residues. V was trimmed by 4 bases and J by 4 bases, leaving 17 bases between them.

CDR3 residues: CAISESGIADTQYF. CDR3 nucleotide sequence: TGTGCCATCAGTGAGTCTGGCATAGCAGATACGCAGTATTTT. The chain carries TRBV10-3 and TRBJ2-3; D not resolved. Germline V gene lookup returns CDR1 ENHRY and CDR2 SYGVKD. V was pared by 0 bases and J by 4 bases, with 8 bases between. The CDR3 has 14 amino acids.

This clone is a singleton in its sample. The chain uses TRBV14 and TRBJ2-6, with a tentative D call TRBD1 (7 bases). CDR3 length equals 19 residues. The germline V gene has CDR1 SGHDN and CDR2 FVKESK. Trimming shortened V by 2 bases and J by 2 bases, and 19 bases separated the two germline ends. CDR3 residues: CASSQLRQGPGAGANVLTF. CDR3 in DNA: TGTGCCAGCAGCCAACTGAGACAGGGCCCGGGAGCTGGGGCCAACGTCCTGACTTTC.

The sample holds a few counts of this clone. This chain links TRBV7-3 with TRBJ1-1; possible D gene TRBD1, 6 bases. Germline V gives CDR1 SGHTA, CDR2 FQGTGA. The CDR3 extends over 14 amino acids. The germline V and J ends were trimmed by 4 bases and 1 base, with 10 bases remaining between them. CDR3 DNA sequence: TGTGCCAGCAGCTCCAGGGGTCCGAACACTGAAGCTTTCTTT. As protein: CASSSRGPNTEAFF.

The chain is built from TRBV7-9 and TRBJ1-4, with D tentatively TRBD1 (6 bases). The V gene lost 5 bases and the J gene lost 8 bases, with 18 bases spanning the gap. The CDR3 is made up of 15 amino acids. CDR1 SEHNR and CDR2 FQNEAQ come from the germline V gene (reference sequence). The CDR3 spells CASSPVGGQGEKLFF. The CDR3 DNA follows: TGTGCCAGCAGCCCAGTGGGGGGCCAAGGAGAAAAACTGTTTTTT.

The genes are TRBV29-1 and TRBJ2-7; 8 bases agree with TRBD1. The CDR3 consists of 13 residues. In germline, CDR1 is SQVTM, CDR2 ANQGSEA. The junction had 4 bases not matched to a gene; V was cut back by 2 bases and J by 4 bases. The CDR3 reads CSVEQGAPYEQYF. The CDR3 nucleotides read TGCAGCGTTGAACAGGGGGCGCCTTACGAGCAGTACTTC.

As DNA, the CDR3 is TGTGCCAGCACTCGGAGCGTCGGCCCTGGAAACACCATATATTTT. It specifies CASTRSVGPGNTIYF. The chain couples TRBV6-1 to TRBJ1-3; D gene ambiguous. Germline CDR1 and CDR2: MNHNS and SASEGT. The CDR3 totals 15 residues. Trimming removed 7 bases from V and 2 bases from J, with 15 bases in between.

The genes are TRBV5-4 and TRBJ2-5, with D perhaps TRBD1 (5 bases). Trimming took 2 bases from V and 2 from J, leaving 16 bases between them. The length of the CDR3 is 16 residues. Germline V gene lookup returns CDR1 SGHNT and CDR2 YYREEE (reference sequence). CDR3 coding DNA: TGTGCCAGCAGCTTTTCACCGACAGCCTCACAAGAGACCCAGTACTTC. Protein product: CASSFSPTASQETQYF.

This clone appeared once. The chain links TRBV12-5 to TRBJ2-1, with 7 bases lining up with TRBD2. The germline CDR1 and CDR2 sequences are LGHNT and FRNRAP. Trimming at V came to 1 base and at J to 5 bases, leaving 5 bases not matched to a gene. The CDR3 covers 15 residues. The CDR3 DNA sequence: TGTGCTAGTGGTTTGGGGCTAGCGGTTAACAATGAGCAGTTCTTC. It specifies CASGLGLAVNNEQFF.

This clone was seen once. V gene TRBV7-9 combines with J gene TRBJ2-5; 7 bases fit TRBD2. V shed 5 bases and J 7 bases; nucleotides not matched to a gene: 10. CDR3 length: 14 residues. CDR1 and CDR2 (germline): SEHNR, FQNEAQ (reference sequence). In DNA, the CDR3 is TGTGCCAGCAGCGAGACCGGGTCGGGAGGGACCCAGTACTTC. Translated, it gives CASSETGSGGTQYF.

The rearrangement joins TRBV7-6 to TRBJ2-3, with TRBD2 as a possible D gene (5 bases). This CDR3 comprises 15 residues. The germline V gene has CDR1 SGHVS and CDR2 FNYEAQ. V was clipped by 6 bases and J by 0 bases, with 13 bases between them. The CDR3 nucleotides read TGTGCCAGCAGTACGCTGAGGGAGAGCACAGATACGCAGTATTTT. It is translated as CASSTLRESTDTQYF.

The J gene is TRBJ2-7, the V gene TRBV21-1; TRBD1, the table's D call, was not compared with the DNA. TRBV21-1 is a listed pseudogene. CDR3 length: 16 residues. The CDR3 protein is CASSKRHTTFPYEQYF. CDR3 DNA: TGTGCCAGCAGCAAACGCCACACCACATTCCCCTACGAGCAGTACTTC.

For this clone: The same CDR3 is also encoded by other DNA sequences in this sample. V usage is TRBV5-1 and J usage is TRBJ2-3, with a tentative D call TRBD1 (5 bases). In germline, CDR1 is SGHRS, CDR2 YFSETQ. This CDR3 comprises 14 residues. Deletions cut 0 bases from V and 2 bases from J, with 7 bases between. CDR3 amino acids: CASSLGQPTDTQYF. The CDR3 bases are TGCGCCAGCAGCTTGGGACAGCCCACAGATACGCAGTATTTT.

In this sample, this clone turned up a few times. The J gene is TRBJ1-2, the V gene TRBV2; D not certain. From germline, CDR1 is SNHLY and CDR2 FYNNEI. Trimming shortened V by 6 bases and J by 2 bases, and 19 bases separated the two germline ends. CDR3 length: 16 residues. CDR3: CASSPEYWPENYGYTF. DNA for the CDR3: TGTGCCAGCAGCCCCGAGTATTGGCCGGAAAACTATGGCTACACCTTC.

The chain couples TRBV7-2 to TRBJ2-6; TRBD1 aligns across 9 bases. The germline V gene has CDR1 SGHTA and CDR2 FQGNSA. This CDR3 is built from 15 residues. V lost 5 bases, J lost 10 bases, and 9 bases stayed unmatched. The DNA for the CDR3 is TGTGCCAGCAGCCCCCGGACAGGGGAGCGGAACGTCCTGACTTTC. The encoded protein is CASSPRTGERNVLTF.

The chain carries TRBV4-1 and TRBJ1-4, with D hard to call. CDR1 and CDR2 (germline): MGHRA, YSYEKL. CDR3 length: 15 residues. Trimming took off 0 bases at V and 4 bases at J, with 9 bases between the two ends. CDR3 sequence: CASSQDGGRNEKLFF. CDR3 in DNA: TGCGCCAGCAGCCAAGATGGCGGGCGTAATGAAAAACTGTTTTTT.